These 27 T cell receptor beta chains share one sample of origin, sequenced in a study of T cells in Graves' hyperthyroidism and ophthalmopathy. TCR beta CDR3 sequences were amplified from RNA transcripts. Carried out on the TCR CDR3, a first-round RT-PCR used the HTBI primer set. Each CDR3 protein is one row after TCRdb ran MiXCR on the multiplex PCR reads. The sample contains 250,000 or so distinct CDR3 sequences, roughly 15% of which appear only once. Sequenced sample: blood. The receptors here all came from a woman between 45 and 65 years old with Graves' hyperthyroidism that later progressed to Graves' ophthalmopathy.

This clonotype came up many times. The chain has TRBV7-6 and TRBJ2-2, with D perhaps TRBD2 (6 bases). This CDR3 comprises 16 residues. The V gene's germline CDR1 is SGHVS and CDR2 FNYEAQ. V lost 1 base to trimming and J lost 1 base, with 10 bases between them. For the CDR3, the DNA is TGTGCCAGCAGCTTAGTGGGCGGGATGAACACCGGGGAGCTGTTTTTT. As protein: CASSLVGGMNTGELFF.

In this sample, this clonotype turned up many times. V gene TRBV27 combines with J gene TRBJ1-2, with D unclear. Germline V gene sequence: CDR1 MNHEY, CDR2 SMNVEV (reference sequence). The CDR3 is 15 residues long. V lost 5 bases to trimming and J lost 0 bases, with 13 bases between them. CDR3 loop: CASSPQHSTNYGYTF. In DNA, the CDR3 is TGTGCCAGCAGTCCACAGCACTCCACTAACTATGGCTACACCTTC.

This clonotype was detected a few times. The V and J genes are TRBV19 and TRBJ2-2, with 14 bases that match TRBD2. Germline trimming cut 5 bases from V and 7 bases from J; bases unmatched to any gene: 6. Germline V lookup: CDR1 LNHDA, CDR2 SQIVND (reference sequence). The CDR3 loop spans 16 amino acids. CDR3: CASSRGLAGGGGELFF. CDR3 sequence (DNA): TGTGCCAGTAGTCGAGGACTAGCGGGAGGCGGCGGGGAGCTGTTTTTT.

The chain recombines TRBV6-2 or TRBV6-3 with TRBJ2-7; the D is unclear. V was cut by 5 bases and J by 9 bases, with 11 bases left in between. Per germline, CDR1 MNHEY and CDR2 SVGEGT. This CDR3 is built from 11 residues. The CDR3 here is CASSQQIGQYF. CDR3 bases: TGTGCCAGCAGTCAACAGATTGGGCAGTACTTC.

This clonotype was counted a few times. The chain couples TRBV5-6 to TRBJ2-3; weak D call: TRBD2 (5 bases). This CDR3 is built from 16 residues. The germline V and J ends were trimmed by 4 bases and 3 bases, with 18 bases remaining between them. Germline-derived CDR1 and CDR2 are SGHDT and YYEEEE. Here the CDR3 DNA reads TGTGCCAGCAGCCAAGCAGCGGTTACCGGGACAGATACGCAGTATTTT. Translated, it gives CASSQAAVTGTDTQYF.

This clonotype has only a few counts. The rearrangement joins TRBV13 to TRBJ2-7, with TRBD2 as a possible D gene (5 bases). The CDR3 is 14 residues long. The V end lost 4 bases, the J end lost 3 bases, and 13 bases lay between the germline ends. Germline CDR1 is PRHDT and CDR2 is FYEKMQ (reference sequence). This CDR3 reads CASSYTDSNYEQYF. Here the CDR3 DNA reads TGTGCCAGCAGCTACACGGACTCGAACTACGAGCAGTACTTC.

As to this clonotype: A much larger clonotype is one base distant, so this may be a read error. V usage is TRBV28 and J usage is TRBJ2-6, with 7 bases lining up with TRBD1. The CDR3 runs to 19 residues. CDR1 and CDR2 from the germline V gene are MDHEN and SYDVKM. CDR3 region: CASSLESGTADSGANVPTF. The CDR3 DNA reads TGTGCCAGCAGTCTCGAATCGGGGACAGCGGACTCTGGGGCCAACGTCCCGACTTTC.

This clonotype was seen more than once but under ten times. The gene calls are TRBV20-1 and TRBJ2-2, with 9 bases lining up with TRBD2. V gave up 2 bases and J gave up 6 bases; unmatched junction bases: 13. CDR1 and CDR2 (germline): DFQATT, SNEGSKA (reference sequence). The CDR3 runs 17 residues. This CDR3 is CSARTLAGTNRAGELFF. The CDR3, as DNA: TGCAGTGCTAGAACGCTAGCGGGAACAAATCGGGCCGGGGAGCTGTTTTTT.

This clonotype has at least ten counts. The chain joins TRBV5-1 to TRBJ2-5; 7 bases fit TRBD2. Germline-derived CDR1 and CDR2 are SGHRS and YFSETQ. The CDR3 extends over 16 amino acids. The J segment lost 0 bases and the V segment lost 3 bases, leaving 8 bases of the junction unmatched. The CDR3: CASSSGDYPYQETQYF. CDR3 nucleotides: TGCGCCAGCAGCTCGGGGGACTACCCGTACCAAGAGACCCAGTACTTC.

This clonotype came up many times. Here the CDR3 DNA reads TGCAGTGCTAAGTACGGGGGTTACAATCAGCCCCAGCATTTT. Protein sequence: CSAKYGGYNQPQHF. The chain uses TRBV20-1 and TRBJ1-5, with TRBD1 as a possible D gene (5 bases). The CDR3 runs to 14 residues. Deletions cut 4 bases from V and 3 bases from J, with 13 bases between. Germline loops: CDR1 DFQATT, CDR2 SNEGSKA (reference sequence).

There are many counts of this clonotype. This chain joins TRBV2 and TRBJ1-1; D remains unclear. The CDR3 is 11 amino acids. Germline V CDR1 and CDR2: SNHLY, FYNNEI. V shed 6 bases and J shed 3 bases, with 5 bases lying between them. This chain's CDR3 is CASRGYTEAFF. CDR3 in DNA: TGTGCCAGCAGGGGTTACACTGAAGCTTTCTTT.

This clonotype was detected many times. This sequence joins TRBV2 and TRBJ2-5, with D perhaps being TRBD1 or TRBD2 (5 bases each). This CDR3 region has 14 residues. Germline lookup yields CDR1 SNHLY and CDR2 FYNNEI. Trimming cost V 8 bases and J 2 bases, with 15 bases left between them. CDR3 DNA sequence: TGTGCCAGCCTGACAAGGGACCGACAAGAGACCCAGTACTTC. Translating gives CASLTRDRQETQYF.

This clonotype was recorded at least ten times. This chain uses TRBV20-1 with TRBJ1-5, with 8 bases aligning to TRBD1. Germline CDR1 is DFQATT and CDR2 is SNEGSKA (reference sequence). This CDR3 contains 14 residues. J lost 5 bases, V lost 5 bases, and 8 bases had no gene match. CDR3 in amino acids: CSALGQGPYQPQHF. In nucleotides, the CDR3 is TGCAGTGCTCTCGGACAGGGCCCATATCAGCCCCAGCATTTT.

This clonotype was detected only a few times. V usage is TRBV5-1 and J usage is TRBJ1-2, with D tentatively TRBD1 (6 bases). CDR1 is SGHRS, CDR2 YFSETQ, per germline. V lost 7 bases and J lost 8, with 21 bases in between. CDR3 length: 14 amino acids. CDR3 coding DNA: TGCGCCAGCTCCGACAGGTCGGAGGTGAAGGGCTACACCTTC. Encoded protein: CASSDRSEVKGYTF.

Only one count was recorded for this clonotype. The rearrangement joins TRBV5-1 to TRBJ1-5; maybe TRBD1 (5 bases). CDR1 is SGHRS, CDR2 YFSETQ, per germline. CDR3 length: 14 amino acids. The ends were cut back, 4 bases at V and 5 bases at J, with 13 bases in the middle. The chain's CDR3 is CASSPGLGDQPQHF. CDR3 nucleotides: TGCGCCAGCAGCCCAGGACTAGGGGATCAGCCCCAGCATTTT.

Of note for this clonotype: This may be a read error: a much more frequent sequence differs by one nucleotide. The J gene is TRBJ1-2, the V gene TRBV5-1; D is unresolved. The germline V and J ends were trimmed by 5 bases and 2 bases, with 13 bases remaining between them. Germline assignment: CDR1 SGHRS and CDR2 YFSETQ. The CDR3 consists of 14 residues. Written as DNA, the CDR3 is TGCGCCAGCAGGGACGTGCAGACCAACTATGGCTACACCTTC. Translated, it gives CASRDVQTNYGYTF.

This chain uses TRBV20-1 with TRBJ2-7; 12 positions match TRBD2. CDR3 size: 14 residues. The germline gives CDR1 DFQATT, CDR2 SNEGSKA (reference sequence). The trim removed 3 bases at V and 2 bases at J, leaving 2 bases unmatched. The CDR3 nucleotides read TGCAGTGCTAGGACTAGCGGGGGAGCCTACGAGCAGTACTTC. This translates into CSARTSGGAYEQYF.

This clonotype was detected ten times or more. The chain combines TRBV28 with TRBJ2-6, with a tentative D call TRBD2 (5 bases). V lost 7 bases, J lost 2 bases, and 12 bases lay in between. This CDR3 is 15 amino acids long. Looked up from germline, CDR1 is MDHEN and CDR2 is SYDVKM. CDR3 DNA sequence: TGTGCCAGCAAGGCGTCCGGGGCTGGGGCCAACGTCCTGACTTTC. Translating gives CASKASGAGANVLTF. Complete variable domain (other parts from reference TRBV28 and TRBJ2-6): DVKVTQSSRYLVKRTGEKVFLECVQDMDHENMFWYRQDPGLGLRLIYFSYDVKMKEKGDIPEGYSVSREKKERFSLILESASTNQTSMYLCASKASGAGANVLTFGAGSRLTVL.

There are many counts of this clonotype. The chain uses TRBV27 and TRBJ2-1; 10 bases line up with TRBD2. J was trimmed by 8 bases and V by 3 bases; bases with no gene match: 10. The CDR3 is 16 amino acids. Germline V gene lookup returns CDR1 MNHEY and CDR2 SMNVEV (reference sequence). The DNA for the CDR3 is TGTGCCAGCAGTTTCCTTTCTAGCGGGAGAAGGTATGAGCAGTTCTTC. It specifies CASSFLSSGRRYEQFF.

The genes are TRBV20-1 and TRBJ2-7, with 9 nucleotides matching TRBD1. The germline gives CDR1 DFQATT, CDR2 SNEGSKA (reference sequence). The CDR3 has 18 residues. V trimming: 0 bases; J trimming: 1 base; junction bases outside the gene matches: 13. The CDR3 is CSARDRGTGSVRSYEQYF. CDR3 sequence (DNA): TGCAGTGCTAGAGATCGGGGGACAGGGTCTGTAAGGTCCTACGAGCAGTACTTC.

The gene calls are TRBV29-1 and TRBJ1-3; D unresolved. The CDR3 length is 13 residues. CDR1 and CDR2 from the germline V gene are SQVTM and ANQGSEA. The V gene lost 5 bases and the J gene lost 0 bases, with 8 bases spanning the gap. This CDR3 reads CSVITGSGNTIYF. DNA of the CDR3: TGCAGCGTTATAACTGGCTCTGGAAACACCATATATTTT.

This clonotype was seen at least ten times. The rearrangement joins TRBV18 to TRBJ1-1, with no clear D. Germline V gives CDR1 KGHSH, CDR2 LQKENI. Trimming shortened V by 0 bases and J by 10 bases, and 15 bases separated the two germline ends. CDR3 length: 14 residues. CDR3 loop: CASSPPAGRDRAFF. The CDR3 bases are TGTGCCAGCTCACCACCGGCGGGAAGGGATAGAGCTTTCTTT. The complete variable domain, with remaining parts taken from reference TRBV18 and TRBJ1-1, reads NAGVMQNPRHLVRRRGQEARLRCSPMKGHSHVYWYRQLPEEGLKFMVYLQKENIIDESGMPKERFSAEFPKEGPSILRIQQVVRGDSAAYFCASSPPAGRDRAFFGQGTRLTVV.

This clonotype has a count of ten or more. The genes are TRBV2 and TRBJ2-5, with D possibly called TRBD1 or TRBD2 (6 bases each). Germline CDR1 reads SNHLY; CDR2 reads FYNNEI. The V end lost 2 bases, the J end lost 6 bases, and 13 bases lay between the germline ends. This CDR3 spans 14 amino acids. CDR3: CASSETWGAQTQYF. In DNA form, the CDR3 reads TGTGCCAGCAGTGAAACGTGGGGGGCCCAGACCCAGTACTTC.

In this sample, this clonotype turned up a few times. The genes are TRBV9 and TRBJ2-1, with 7 bases that match TRBD2. This CDR3 region has 14 residues. With 4 bases clipped from V and 8 bases from J, the junction kept 9 bases outside the gene matches. The germline V gene has CDR1 SGDLS and CDR2 YYNGEE. The CDR3 DNA reads as TGTGCCAGCAGCCCGGGACTACAACACGATGAGCAGTTCTTC. It encodes CASSPGLQHDEQFF.

This clonotype was seen only a few times. A clone one base away is much larger, so this may be a read error. This chain uses TRBV29-1 with TRBJ2-3, with D possibly matching TRBD1 (6 bases). The V and J ends lost 0 bases and 2 bases respectively, with 24 bases between them. Germline V lookup: CDR1 SQVTM, CDR2 ANQGSEA. This CDR3 has 19 residues. DNA of the CDR3: TGCAGCGTTGAAGAAAGGGTCCCAAGAGACAGGTCGGTCACAGATACGCAGTATTTT. Translating it yields CSVEERVPRDRSVTDTQYF.

In this sample, this clonotype turned up many times. Here the CDR3 reads CASTPGGYTGELFF. The CDR3 nucleotides are TGTGCCAGCACCCCCGGGGGTTACACCGGGGAGCTGTTTTTT. V usage is TRBV6-1 and J usage is TRBJ2-2; D might be TRBD2 (6 bases). The V and J ends lost 7 bases and 3 bases respectively, with 12 bases between them. Germline V gene data show CDR1 as MNHNS and CDR2 as SASEGT. The length of the CDR3 is 14 residues.

This clonotype has just a few counts. The chain links TRBV19 to TRBJ2-1, with D unclear. The CDR3 extends over 11 amino acids. From germline, CDR1 is LNHDA and CDR2 SQIVND (reference sequence). V lost 8 bases and J 4 bases, leaving 6 bases between the germline ends. DNA for the CDR3: TGTGCCAGTCCGGCGTACAATGAGCAGTTCTTC. Translating it yields CASPAYNEQFF. The full variable domain, with the rest looked up from reference TRBV19 and TRBJ2-1, is DGGITQSPKYLFRKEGQNVTLSCEQNLNHDAMYWYRQDPGQGLRLIYYSQIVNDFQKGDIAEGYSVSREKKESFPLTVTSAQKNPTAFYLCASPAYNEQFFGPGTRLTVL.